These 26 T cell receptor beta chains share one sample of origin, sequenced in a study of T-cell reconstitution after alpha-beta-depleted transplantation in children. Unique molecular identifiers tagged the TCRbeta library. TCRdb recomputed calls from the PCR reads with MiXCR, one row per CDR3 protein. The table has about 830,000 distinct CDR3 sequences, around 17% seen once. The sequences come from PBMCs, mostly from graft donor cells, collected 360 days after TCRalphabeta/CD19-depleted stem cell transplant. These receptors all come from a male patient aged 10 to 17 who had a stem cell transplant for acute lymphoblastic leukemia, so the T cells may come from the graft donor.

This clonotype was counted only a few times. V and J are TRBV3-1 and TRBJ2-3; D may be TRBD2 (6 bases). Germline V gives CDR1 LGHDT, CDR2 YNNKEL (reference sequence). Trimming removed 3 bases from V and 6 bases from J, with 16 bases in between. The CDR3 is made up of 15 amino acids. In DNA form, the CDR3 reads TGTGCCAGCAGCCACGAGCGGAGGGCAGGGGATACGCAGTATTTT. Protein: CASSHERRAGDTQYF.

CDR3 loop: CASSFQLLLAVFGNEQFF. In DNA, the CDR3 is TGCGCCAGCAGCTTTCAACTCCTACTAGCGGTTTTCGGGAATGAGCAGTTCTTC. The chain carries TRBV5-1 and TRBJ2-1; 8 bases match TRBD2. V shed 2 bases, J shed 7 bases, and the junction held 17 bases outside the gene matches. The CDR3 length is 18 residues. The germline V gene encodes CDR1 SGHRS and CDR2 YFSETQ.

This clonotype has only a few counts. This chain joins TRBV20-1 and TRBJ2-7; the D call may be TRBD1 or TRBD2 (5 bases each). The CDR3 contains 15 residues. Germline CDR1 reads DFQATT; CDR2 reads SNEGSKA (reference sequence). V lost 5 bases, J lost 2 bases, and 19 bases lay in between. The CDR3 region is CSASNLGVGPYEQYF. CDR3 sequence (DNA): TGCAGTGCTTCCAATTTGGGGGTCGGCCCCTACGAGCAGTACTTC.

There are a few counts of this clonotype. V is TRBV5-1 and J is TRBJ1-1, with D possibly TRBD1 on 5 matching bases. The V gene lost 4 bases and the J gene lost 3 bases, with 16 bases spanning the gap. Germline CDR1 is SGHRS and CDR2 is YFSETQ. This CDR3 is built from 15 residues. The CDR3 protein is CASSPEAGSHTEAFF. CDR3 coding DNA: TGCGCCAGCAGCCCGGAGGCAGGGTCCCACACTGAAGCTTTCTTT.

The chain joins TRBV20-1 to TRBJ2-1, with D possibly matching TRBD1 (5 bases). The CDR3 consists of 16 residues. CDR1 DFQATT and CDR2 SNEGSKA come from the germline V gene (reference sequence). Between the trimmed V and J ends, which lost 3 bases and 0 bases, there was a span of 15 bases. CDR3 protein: CSARGQGIVSYNEQFF. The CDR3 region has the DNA TGCAGTGCTAGGGGGCAAGGGATTGTCTCCTACAATGAGCAGTTCTTC.

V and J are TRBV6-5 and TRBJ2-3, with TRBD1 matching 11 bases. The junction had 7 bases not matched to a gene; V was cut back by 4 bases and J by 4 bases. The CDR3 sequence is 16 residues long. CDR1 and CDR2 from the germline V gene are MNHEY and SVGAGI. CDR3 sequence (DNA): TGTGCCAGCAGTTCTACCCCGGGACAGGGGGCAGATACGCAGTATTTT. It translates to CASSSTPGQGADTQYF.

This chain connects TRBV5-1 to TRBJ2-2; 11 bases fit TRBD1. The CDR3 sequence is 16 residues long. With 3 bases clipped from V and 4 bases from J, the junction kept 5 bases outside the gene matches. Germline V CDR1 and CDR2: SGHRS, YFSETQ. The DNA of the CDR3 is TGCGCCAGCAGCTCGGACAGGGGGCGAGGCACCGGGGAGCTGTTTTTT. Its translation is CASSSDRGRGTGELFF.

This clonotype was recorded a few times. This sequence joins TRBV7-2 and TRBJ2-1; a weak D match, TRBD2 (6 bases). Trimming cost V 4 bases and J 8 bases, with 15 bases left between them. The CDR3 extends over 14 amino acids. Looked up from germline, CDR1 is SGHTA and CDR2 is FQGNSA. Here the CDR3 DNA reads TGTGCCAGCAGCTCCCCGACCGGGAGCTATGAGCAGTTCTTC. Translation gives CASSSPTGSYEQFF.

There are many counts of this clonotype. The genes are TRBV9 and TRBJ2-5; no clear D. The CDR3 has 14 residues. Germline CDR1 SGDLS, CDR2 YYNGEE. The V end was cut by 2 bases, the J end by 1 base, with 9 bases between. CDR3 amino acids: CASSVAALQETQYF. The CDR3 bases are TGTGCCAGCAGCGTGGCAGCCCTCCAAGAGACCCAGTACTTC.

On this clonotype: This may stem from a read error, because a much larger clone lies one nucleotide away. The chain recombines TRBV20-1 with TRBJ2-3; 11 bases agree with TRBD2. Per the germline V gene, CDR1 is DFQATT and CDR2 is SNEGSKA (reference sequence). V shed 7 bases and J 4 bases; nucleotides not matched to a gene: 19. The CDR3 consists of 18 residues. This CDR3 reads CSGLRRLAGLSRADTQYF. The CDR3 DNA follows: TGCAGTGGCCTAAGAAGACTAGCGGGACTATCGAGGGCAGATACGCAGTATTTT.

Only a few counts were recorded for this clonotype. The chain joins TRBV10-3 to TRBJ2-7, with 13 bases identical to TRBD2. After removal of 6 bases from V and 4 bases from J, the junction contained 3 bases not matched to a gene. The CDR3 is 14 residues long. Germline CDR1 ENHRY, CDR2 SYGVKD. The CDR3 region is CAISLGLAGYEQYF. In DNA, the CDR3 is TGTGCCATCAGCTTGGGACTAGCGGGATACGAGCAGTACTTC.

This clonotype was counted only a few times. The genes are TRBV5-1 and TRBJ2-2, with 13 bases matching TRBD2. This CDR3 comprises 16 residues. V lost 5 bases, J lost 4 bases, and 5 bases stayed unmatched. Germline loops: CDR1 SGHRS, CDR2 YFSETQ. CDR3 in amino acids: CASRFGLAGVTGELFF. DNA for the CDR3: TGCGCCAGCAGATTTGGACTAGCGGGAGTCACCGGGGAGCTGTTTTTT.

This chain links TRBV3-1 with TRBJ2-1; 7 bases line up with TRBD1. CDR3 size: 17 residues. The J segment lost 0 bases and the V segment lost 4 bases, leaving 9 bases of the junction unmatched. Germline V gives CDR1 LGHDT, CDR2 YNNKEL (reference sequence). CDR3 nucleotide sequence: TGTGCCAGCAGCCCCCTCGGGACAGCTAGCTCCTACAATGAGCAGTTCTTC. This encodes CASSPLGTASSYNEQFF.

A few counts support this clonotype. CDR3 region: CASSDSVSSYEQYF. The CDR3 region has the DNA TGTGCCAGTTCAGATAGCGTGTCCTCCTACGAGCAGTACTTC. This chain uses TRBV19 with TRBJ2-7; the D gene is possibly TRBD2 (5 bases). This CDR3 comprises 14 residues. Germline lookup yields CDR1 LNHDA and CDR2 SQIVND (reference sequence). Trimming took off 8 bases at V and 0 bases at J, with 14 bases between the two ends.

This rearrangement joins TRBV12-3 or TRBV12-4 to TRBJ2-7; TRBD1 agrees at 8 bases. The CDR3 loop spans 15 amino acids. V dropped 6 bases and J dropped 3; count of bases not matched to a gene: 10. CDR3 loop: CASSKTGVSVYEQYF. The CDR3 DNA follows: TGTGCCAGCAGCAAGACAGGGGTTAGTGTCTACGAGCAGTACTTC.

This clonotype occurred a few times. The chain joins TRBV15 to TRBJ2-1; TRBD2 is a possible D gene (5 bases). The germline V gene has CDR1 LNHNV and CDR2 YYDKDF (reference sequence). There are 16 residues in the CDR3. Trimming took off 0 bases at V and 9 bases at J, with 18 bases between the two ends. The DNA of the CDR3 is TGTGCCACCAGCAGAGATTCAGTCCGTAGAGGGCTTGAGCAGTTCTTC. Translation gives CATSRDSVRRGLEQFF. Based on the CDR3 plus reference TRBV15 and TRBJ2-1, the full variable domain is DAMVIQNPRYQVTQFGKPVTLSCSQTLNHNVMYWYQQKSSQAPKLLFHYYDKDFNNEADTPDNFQSRRPNTSFCFLDIRSPGLGDTAMYLCATSRDSVRRGLEQFFGPGTRLTVL.

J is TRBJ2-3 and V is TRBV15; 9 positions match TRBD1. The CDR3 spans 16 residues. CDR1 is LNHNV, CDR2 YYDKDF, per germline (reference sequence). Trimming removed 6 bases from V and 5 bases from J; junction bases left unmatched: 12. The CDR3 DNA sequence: TGTGCCACCAGTCCTGGGACAGGGAGGGTCGGAGATACGCAGTATTTT. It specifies CATSPGTGRVGDTQYF.

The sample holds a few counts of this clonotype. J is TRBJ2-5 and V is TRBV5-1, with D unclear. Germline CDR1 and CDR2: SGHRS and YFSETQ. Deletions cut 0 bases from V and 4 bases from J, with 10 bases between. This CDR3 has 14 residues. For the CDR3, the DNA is TGCGCCAGCAGCTTGGATGCATTTCCAGAGACCCAGTACTTC. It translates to CASSLDAFPETQYF.

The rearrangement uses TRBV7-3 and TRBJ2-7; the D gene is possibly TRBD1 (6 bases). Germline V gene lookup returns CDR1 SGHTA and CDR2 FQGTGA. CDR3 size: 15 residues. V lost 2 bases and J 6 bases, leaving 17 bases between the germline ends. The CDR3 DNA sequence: TGTGCCAGCAGCTTAGAATGGGGGCGTTCTGTCGAGCAGTACTTC. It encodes CASSLEWGRSVEQYF.

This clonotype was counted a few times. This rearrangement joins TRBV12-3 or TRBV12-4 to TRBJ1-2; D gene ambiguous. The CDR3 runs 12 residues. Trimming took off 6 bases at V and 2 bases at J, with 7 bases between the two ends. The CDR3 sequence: CASSNRNYGYTF. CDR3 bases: TGTGCCAGCAGCAATCGCAACTATGGCTACACCTTC.

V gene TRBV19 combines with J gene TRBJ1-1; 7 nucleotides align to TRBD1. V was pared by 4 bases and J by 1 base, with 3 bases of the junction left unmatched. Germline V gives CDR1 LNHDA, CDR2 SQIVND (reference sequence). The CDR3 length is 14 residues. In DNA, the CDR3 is TGTGCCAGTAGTACCGGGACAGCGAACACTGAAGCTTTCTTT. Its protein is CASSTGTANTEAFF.

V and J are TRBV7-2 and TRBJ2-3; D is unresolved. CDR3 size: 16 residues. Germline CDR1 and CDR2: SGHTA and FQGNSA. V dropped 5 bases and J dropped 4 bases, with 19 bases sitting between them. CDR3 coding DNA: TGTGCCAGCAGCCCCCAAGGGCTCCGTCGCGCAGATACGCAGTATTTT. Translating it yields CASSPQGLRRADTQYF. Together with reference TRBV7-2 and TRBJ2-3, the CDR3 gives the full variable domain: GAGVSQSPSNKVTEKGKDVELRCDPISGHTALYWYRQSLGQGLEFLIYFQGNSAPDKSGLPSDRFSAERTGGSVSTLTIQRTQQEDSAVYLCASSPQGLRRADTQYFGPGTRLTVL.

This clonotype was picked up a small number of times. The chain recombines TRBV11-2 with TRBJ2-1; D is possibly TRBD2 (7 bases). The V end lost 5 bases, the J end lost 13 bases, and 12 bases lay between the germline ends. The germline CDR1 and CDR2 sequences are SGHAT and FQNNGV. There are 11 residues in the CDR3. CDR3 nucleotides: TGTGCCAGCAGCAAGAGCGGGACACAGTTCTTC. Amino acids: CASSKSGTQFF.

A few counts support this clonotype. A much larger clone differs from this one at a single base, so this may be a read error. The CDR3: CASSHGNYEQYF. The CDR3 nucleotides read TGTGCCAGCAGTCACGGGAACTACGAGCAGTACTTC. V usage is TRBV12-3 or TRBV12-4 and J usage is TRBJ2-7; possibly TRBD2 for D (5 bases). The CDR3 consists of 12 residues. With 5 bases removed from V and 3 bases from J, the gap between germline ends came to 8 bases.

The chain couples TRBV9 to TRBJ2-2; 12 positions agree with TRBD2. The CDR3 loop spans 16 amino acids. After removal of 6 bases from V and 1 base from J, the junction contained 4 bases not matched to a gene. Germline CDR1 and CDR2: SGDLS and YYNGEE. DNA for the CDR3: TGTGCCAGCACCACTAGCGGGAGGTGGAACACCGGGGAGCTGTTTTTT. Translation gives CASTTSGRWNTGELFF.

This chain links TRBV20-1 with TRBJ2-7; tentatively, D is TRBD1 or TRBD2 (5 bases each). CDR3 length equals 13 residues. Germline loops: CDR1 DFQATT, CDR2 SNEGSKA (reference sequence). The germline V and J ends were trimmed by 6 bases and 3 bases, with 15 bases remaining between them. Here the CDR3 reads CSAEGSTVYEQYF. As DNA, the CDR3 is TGCAGTGCAGAGGGGAGTACGGTCTACGAGCAGTACTTC.